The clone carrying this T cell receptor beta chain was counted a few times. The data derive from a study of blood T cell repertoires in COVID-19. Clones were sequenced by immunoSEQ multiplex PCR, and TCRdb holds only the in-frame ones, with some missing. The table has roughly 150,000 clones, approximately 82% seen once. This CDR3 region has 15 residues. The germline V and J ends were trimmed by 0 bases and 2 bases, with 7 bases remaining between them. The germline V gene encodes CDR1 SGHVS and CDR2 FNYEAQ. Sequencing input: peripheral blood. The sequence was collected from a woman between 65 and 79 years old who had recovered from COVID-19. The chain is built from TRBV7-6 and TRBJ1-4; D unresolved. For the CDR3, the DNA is TGTGCCAGCAGCTTAGCGGGCGGGACTAATGAAAAACTGTTTTTT. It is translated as CASSLAGGTNEKLFF.